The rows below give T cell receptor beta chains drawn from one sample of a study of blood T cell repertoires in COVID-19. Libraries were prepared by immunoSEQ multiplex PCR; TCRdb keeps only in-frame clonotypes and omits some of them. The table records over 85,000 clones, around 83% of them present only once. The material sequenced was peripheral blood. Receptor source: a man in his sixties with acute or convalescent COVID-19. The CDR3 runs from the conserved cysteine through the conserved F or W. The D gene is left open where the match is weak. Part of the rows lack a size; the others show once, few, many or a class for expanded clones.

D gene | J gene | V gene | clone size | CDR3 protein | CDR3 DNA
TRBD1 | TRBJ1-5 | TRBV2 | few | CASSRTGFNQPQHF | TGTGCCAGCAGCAGGACAGGGTTCAATCAGCCCCAGCATTTT
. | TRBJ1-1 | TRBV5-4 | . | CASSLSWGLNTEAFF | TGTGCCAGCAGCCTTTCCTGGGGGCTGAACACTGAAGCTTTCTTT
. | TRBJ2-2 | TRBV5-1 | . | CASSPGVGAPGELFF | TGCGCCAGCAGCCCTGGCGTGGGGGCACCCGGGGAGCTGTTTTTT
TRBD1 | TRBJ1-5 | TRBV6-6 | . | CASSYSRDRGNQPQHF | TGTGCCAGCAGTTACTCGAGAGACAGGGGTAATCAGCCCCAGCATTTT
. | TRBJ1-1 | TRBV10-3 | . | CAIRADSPNTEAFF | TGTGCCATCAGAGCCGACAGTCCGAACACTGAAGCTTTCTTT
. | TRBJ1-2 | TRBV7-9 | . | CASSSSPRGGNYGYTF | TGTGCCAGCAGCTCCTCCCCTCGAGGAGGGAACTATGGCTACACCTTC
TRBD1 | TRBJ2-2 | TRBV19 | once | CASSLQGHTGELFF | TGTGCCAGTAGCCTACAGGGGCACACCGGGGAGCTGTTTTTT
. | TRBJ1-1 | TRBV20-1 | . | CSASPQGMTLNTEAFF | TGCAGTGCTAGTCCCCAGGGTATGACCCTGAACACTGAAGCTTTCTTT
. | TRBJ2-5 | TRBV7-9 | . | CASSRSSETQYF | TGTGCCAGCAGTCGTTCTAGTGAGACCCAGTACTTC
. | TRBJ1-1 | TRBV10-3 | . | CAISESSNPNTEAFF | TGTGCCATCAGTGAGTCCAGTAATCCGAACACTGAAGCTTTCTTT
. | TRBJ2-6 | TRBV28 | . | CASSFLLTDNSGANVLTF | TGTGCCAGCAGTTTCCTATTGACAGATAACTCTGGGGCCAACGTCCTGACTTTC
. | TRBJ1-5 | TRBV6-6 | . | CASSYAAQSGQPQHF | TGTGCCAGCAGTTACGCCGCTCAGTCAGGTCAGCCCCAGCATTTT
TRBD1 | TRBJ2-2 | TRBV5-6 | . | CASSWDRLTGELFF | TGTGCCAGCAGCTGGGACAGGTTAACCGGGGAGCTGTTTTTT
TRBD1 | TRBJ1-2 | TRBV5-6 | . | CASSFWGQGRSNYGYTF | TGTGCCAGCAGCTTTTGGGGACAGGGAAGGTCTAACTATGGCTACACCTTC
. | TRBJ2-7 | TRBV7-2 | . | CASSLPGFLGTYEQYF | TGTGCCAGCAGCCTCCCAGGGTTCTTGGGGACCTACGAGCAGTACTTC
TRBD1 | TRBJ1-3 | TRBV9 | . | CASSVETGTGGNTIYF | TGTGCCAGCAGCGTAGAAACCGGGACAGGAGGAAACACCATATATTTT
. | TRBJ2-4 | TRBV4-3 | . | CASSQDLDGNIQYF | TGCGCCAGCAGCCAAGATTTAGATGGAAACATTCAGTACTTC
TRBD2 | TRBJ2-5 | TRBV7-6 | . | CASRSLTGGAGGETQYF | TGTGCCAGCAGGTCCCTAACGGGGGGGGCAGGTGGAGAGACCCAGTACTTC
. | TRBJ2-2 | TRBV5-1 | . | CASSSNPRVTTGELFF | TGCGCCAGCAGCTCAAACCCCAGGGTGACCACCGGGGAGCTGTTTTTT
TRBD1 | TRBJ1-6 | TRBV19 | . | CASSMTSGGLSPLHF | TGTGCCAGTAGTATGACGTCAGGGGGTCTTTCACCCCTCCACTTT
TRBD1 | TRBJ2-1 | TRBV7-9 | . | CASSRTGGNEQFF | TGTGCCAGCAGCCGGACAGGGGGCAATGAGCAGTTCTTC
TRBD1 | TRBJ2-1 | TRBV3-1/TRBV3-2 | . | CASSLQGGSYNEQFF | TGTGCCAGCAGCCTACAGGGGGGCTCCTACAATGAGCAGTTCTTC
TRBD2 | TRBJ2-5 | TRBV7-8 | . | CASSLAWTSGGQETQYF | TGTGCCAGCAGCTTAGCGTGGACTAGCGGGGGCCAAGAGACCCAGTACTTC
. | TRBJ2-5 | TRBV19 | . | CASSAPGTAKGEAQYF | TGTGCCAGTAGTGCCCCCGGGACGGCGAAAGGGGAGGCCCAGTACTTC
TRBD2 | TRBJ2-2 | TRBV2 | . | CASSSGSGGITGELFF | TGTGCCAGCAGTTCGGGTAGCGGGGGGATCACCGGGGAGCTGTTTTTT
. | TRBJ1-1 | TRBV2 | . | CASSGQWNTEAFF | TGTGCCAGCAGCGGACAGTGGAACACTGAAGCTTTCTTT
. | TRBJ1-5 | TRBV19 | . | CASSPGGPSNQPQHF | TGTGCCAGTAGCCCGGGGGGTCCTAGCAATCAGCCCCAGCATTTT
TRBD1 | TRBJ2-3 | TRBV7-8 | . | CASSSLQGAGDTQYF | TGTGCCAGCAGCTCCTTACAGGGGGCCGGGGATACGCAGTATTTT
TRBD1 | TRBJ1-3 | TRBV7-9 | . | CASRSTGGSGNTIYF | TGTGCCAGCAGATCGACAGGGGGGTCTGGAAACACCATATATTTT
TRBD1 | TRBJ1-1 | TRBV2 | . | CASIMTGINTEAFF | TGTGCCAGCATTATGACAGGGATAAACACTGAAGCTTTCTTT
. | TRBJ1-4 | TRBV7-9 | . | CASSAIIEKLFF | TGTGCCAGCAGCGCGATTATTGAAAAACTGTTTTTT
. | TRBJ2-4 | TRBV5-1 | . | CASSENTKNIQYF | TGCGCCAGCAGCGAAAATACAAAAAACATTCAGTACTTC
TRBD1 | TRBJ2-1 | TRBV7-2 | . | CASSPRTGGGEQFF | TGTGCCAGCAGCCCGAGGACAGGGGGCGGGGAGCAGTTCTTC
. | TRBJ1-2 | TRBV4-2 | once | CASSQDRGRSNYGYTF | TGTGCCAGCAGCCAAGATCGGGGGAGGTCGAACTATGGCTACACCTTC
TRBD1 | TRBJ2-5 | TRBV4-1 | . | CASSHWTGRQETQYF | TGCGCCAGCAGCCACTGGACAGGGAGGCAAGAGACCCAGTACTTC
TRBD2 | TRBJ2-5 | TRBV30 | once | CAWSAGSGGGQETQYF | TGTGCCTGGAGTGCTGGGTCTGGCGGGGGGCAAGAGACCCAGTACTTC
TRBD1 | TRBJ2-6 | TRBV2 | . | CASNGQGFTGANVLTF | TGTGCCAGCAACGGACAGGGGTTCACGGGGGCCAACGTCCTGACTTTC
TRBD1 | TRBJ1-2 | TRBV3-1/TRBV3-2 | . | CASSPTRTGTGRYGYTF | TGTGCCAGCAGCCCAACCCGAACCGGGACAGGGCGCTATGGCTACACCTTC
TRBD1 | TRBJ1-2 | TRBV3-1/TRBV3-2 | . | CASSLVQGANGYTF | TGTGCCAGCAGCCTAGTACAGGGGGCGAATGGCTACACCTTC
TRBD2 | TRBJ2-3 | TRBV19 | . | CASSIGSLAGGTDTQYF | TGTGCCAGTAGTATAGGGTCGCTAGCGGGGGGCACAGATACGCAGTATTTT
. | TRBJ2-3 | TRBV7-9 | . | CASSLGAAGARTDTQYF | TGTGCCAGCAGCCTCGGAGCGGCGGGGGCCCGCACAGATACGCAGTATTTT
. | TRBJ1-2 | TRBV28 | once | CASSQGGASYGYTF | TGTGCCAGCAGTCAAGGGGGGGCCAGCTATGGCTACACCTTC
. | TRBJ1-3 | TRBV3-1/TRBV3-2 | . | CASSAKNSGNTIYF | TGTGCCAGCAGCGCGAAGAACTCTGGAAACACCATATATTTT
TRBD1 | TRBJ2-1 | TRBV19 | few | CATRTGFYNEQFF | TGTGCCACCCGGACAGGGTTCTACAATGAGCAGTTCTTC
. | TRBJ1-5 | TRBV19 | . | CATGKVNSNQPQHF | TGTGCCACAGGGAAGGTTAATAGCAATCAGCCCCAGCATTTT
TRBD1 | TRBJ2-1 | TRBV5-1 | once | CASSSQGSSYNEQFF | TGCGCCAGCAGCTCACAGGGGAGCTCCTACAATGAGCAGTTCTTC
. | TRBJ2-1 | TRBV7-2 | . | CASSLTGTLYNEQFF | TGTGCCAGCAGCTTGACCGGGACACTTTACAATGAGCAGTTCTTC
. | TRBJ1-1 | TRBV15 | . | CATSSHRRLNTEAFF | TGTGCCACCAGCAGTCACAGGAGACTGAACACTGAAGCTTTCTTT
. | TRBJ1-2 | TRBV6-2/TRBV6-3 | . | CASSQGYYGYTF | TGTGCCAGCAGTCAGGGTTACTATGGCTACACCTTC
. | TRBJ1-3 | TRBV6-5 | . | CASSYSGGSGNTIYF | TGTGCCAGCAGTTACTCTGGGGGGAGCGGAAACACCATATATTTT
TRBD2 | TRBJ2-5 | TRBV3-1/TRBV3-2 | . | CASSPGGWYQETQYF | TGTGCCAGCAGCCCGGGGGGATGGTACCAAGAGACCCAGTACTTC
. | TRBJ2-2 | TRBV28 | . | CASSFYRENTGELFF | TGTGCCAGCAGTTTTTACAGGGAGAACACCGGGGAGCTGTTTTTT
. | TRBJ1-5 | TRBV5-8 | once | CASGRASSNQPQHF | TGTGCCAGCGGGCGGGCCTCCAGCAATCAGCCCCAGCATTTT
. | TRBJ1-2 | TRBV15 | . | CATSRPGGTYGYTF | TGTGCCACCAGCAGACCAGGAGGGACCTATGGCTACACCTTC
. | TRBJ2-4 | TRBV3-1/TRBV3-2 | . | CASSPGERGKNIQYF | TGTGCCAGCAGTCCAGGGGAGAGGGGCAAAAACATTCAGTACTTC